The entry below describes one T cell receptor beta chain. Its antigen specificity is not known. No qualities accompany the bases; no much larger clone lies one base away. The data were taken from a study of shared clonotypes between healthy human individuals (dated by TCRdb to the early 2020s). Regarding the complete study: The cohort comprised two women and three men aged 18 to 49 years. For each donor, three plates each were used for CD4 naive and CD4 memory, two plates were used for CD8 naive, and one plate was used for CD8 memory. The study deeply sequenced blood TCR repertoires of about five healthy adults to estimate repertoire size and the extent of clonotype sharing between individuals. To increase sequencing depth and limit assay-specific biases, TCR repertoire library preparation and sequencing were carried out by different laboratories using diverse techniques. Per donor, leukapheresis produced somewhere between about 0.85 and 9.5 billion PBMCs.

The investigation overall reported the following: Based on pairwise subsampling, the degree of clonotype sharing among donors was expected to be affected by sequencing depth. Across four donors, around 5% of naive CD4, around 3.3% of naive CD8, under 2.5% of memory CD4, and 0.4% of memory CD8 clonotypes were shared. The genetic and exposure-history diversity represented was limited by the small number of donors. Rarefaction of sorted-subset datasets indicated incomplete sequencing despite the large sequencing depth. Sampling was restricted to blood, and TCR repertoires in tissues likely differ from the TCR repertoires found in blood. Clonotypes shared by all four sorted-subset donors showed higher generation probabilities than non-shared clonotypes. Larger estimated clonotype richness was generally found for naive subsets than for memory subsets.

Using the deep immunoSEQ assay, TCR CDR3 regions were amplified from genomic DNA by multiplex PCR. For each cell subset, the extracted genomic DNA was distributed evenly across all wells of several immunoSEQ 96-well plates, and each plate served as one replicate. For sorted subsets, roughly 190 ng of genomic DNA, equivalent to some 33,000 T cell genomes, went into each replicate PCR. The purified libraries were quantified using a Qubit 3.0 fluorometer, sized with a Bioanalyzer 2100, and then quantified again using the KAPA Library Quantification kit. Every immunoSEQ 96-well plate was sequenced on a dedicated single-read 150-cycle Illumina NextSeq 550 flow cell. The original methods were these. Because the immunoSEQ output included only junctional sequences and no quality scores, the filtering could not be the same as the filtering used for full-length reads. To assign V/J genes and CDR3, sequences were annotated against IMGT germline references using PyIR, a Python wrapper for IgBLAST v1.9. Any read was removed if the V/J assignment was weak (E-value above 1e-6), the CDR3 was missing, or the read contained stop codons, out-of-frame junctions, or ambiguous translated residues. V3J clonotypes were defined as sequences sharing the same inferred V gene, J gene, and CDR3 amino acid sequence. To compute the percentage overlap between repertoires, the number of shared unique clonotypes was divided by the size of the smaller repertoire. Richness of each repertoire was evaluated using RTK rarefaction, the Chao1 estimator, and Recon v2.1 estimates of unobserved clonotypes. For all TCRbeta clonotypes obtained by the gDNA method from a handful of donors, generation probabilities were computed with OLGA. TCRdb mirrors the immuneACCESS table, restricted to in-frame sequences. Some clones are absent from its copies; in checked studies, under half trace to an unresolved V gene, and the reason for the others is unknown. V and J calls and clone size are those listed in that table; D and trimming were worked out from the DNA. Across this sample there are over a million clones, with roughly 96% seen only once. The top ten clonotypes cover approximately 1.2% of the sample.

Donors were healthy HIV-negative adults with no recently reported acute infections or vaccinations. Every donor was a Caucasian adult living in Nashville, Tennessee, USA. CD4+ T cells were enriched through magnetic negative selection, after which naive cells were positively selected on CD45RA and the remaining negative fraction served as the memory subset. Blood was obtained by leukapheresis, after which PBMCs were separated by Ficoll-Histopaque density gradient centrifugation and cryopreserved in liquid nitrogen vapor phase. Analytical flow cytometry was used to check the purity and quantity of each magnetically sorted T cell population. Each sorted fraction had its genomic DNA isolated and then quantified by UV absorbance on a Nanodrop 2000c. Sequences SGHTA (CDR1) and FQGNSA (CDR2) are obtained from the germline V gene. Trimming takes 2 bases from V and 6 bases from J, and the germline ends sit 10 bases apart. From the cysteine through the phenylalanine, the CDR3 covers 14 amino acids. The only DNA kept is the CDR3, 42 bases in frame from the first base.

The chain is made from TRBV7-2 and TRBJ1-4; the D segment could be TRBD1, given 5 matching bases. The receptor was derived from a young man in good health. The material sequenced was naive CD4+ T cells sorted from blood. The intended sense of this specimen's cell subset or site label: CD45RA+ positively selected. CDR3 sequence: CASSLMGGDEKLFF. The DNA reads as follows: TGTGCCAGCAGCTTAATGGGAGGGGATGAAAAACTGTTTTTT.